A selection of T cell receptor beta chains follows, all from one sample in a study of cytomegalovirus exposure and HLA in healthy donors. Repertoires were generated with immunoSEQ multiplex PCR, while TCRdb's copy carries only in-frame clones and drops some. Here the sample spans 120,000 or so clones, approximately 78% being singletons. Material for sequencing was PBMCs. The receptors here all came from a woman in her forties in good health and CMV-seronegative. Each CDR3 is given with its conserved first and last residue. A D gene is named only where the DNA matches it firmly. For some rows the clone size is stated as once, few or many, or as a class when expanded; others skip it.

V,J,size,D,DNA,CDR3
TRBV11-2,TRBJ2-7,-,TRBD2,TGTGCCAGCAGCTTAGAGGCTAGCGGCTCCTACGAGCAGTACTTC,CASSLEASGSYEQYF
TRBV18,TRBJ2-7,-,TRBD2,TGTGCCAGCTCAGCGGGGGGGTTCGAGTCCTACGAGCAGTACTTC,CASSAGGFESYEQYF
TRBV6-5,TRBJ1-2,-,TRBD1,TGTGCCAGCAGGGCCCGGACAGGGGGCTTCTACGGCTACACCTTC,CASRARTGGFYGYTF
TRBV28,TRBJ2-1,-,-,TGTGCCAGCAGTTTATTGGGGGCTAGCGGTCACAATGAGCAGTTCTTC,CASSLLGASGHNEQFF
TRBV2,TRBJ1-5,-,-,TGTGCCAGCAGTGAGGAGATGGGGCTCGAGCCCCAGCATTTT,CASSEEMGLEPQHF
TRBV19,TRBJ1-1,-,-,TGTGCCAGTAGTATAGTGGGGGACATGAACACTGAAGCTTTCTTT,CASSIVGDMNTEAFF
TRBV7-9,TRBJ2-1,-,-,TGTGCCAGCAGCTTACCAATCCGACTAGGCCGTGAGCAGTTCTTC,CASSLPIRLGREQFF
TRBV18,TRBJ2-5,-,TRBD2,TGTGCCAGCTCAACGACTAGCGGGGACCTTCAAGAGACCCAGTACTTC,CASSTTSGDLQETQYF
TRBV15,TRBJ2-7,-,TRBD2,TGTGCCACCAGCAGAGATACTAGCGGGAGTACGTACGAGCAGTACTTC,CATSRDTSGSTYEQYF
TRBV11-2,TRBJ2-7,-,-,TGTGCCAGCAGCTTAAAAAGCGGTTCCTACGAGCAGTACTTC,CASSLKSGSYEQYF
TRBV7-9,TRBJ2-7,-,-,TGTTCCAGCAGCACAAGCTACGAGCAGTACTTC,CSSSTSYEQYF
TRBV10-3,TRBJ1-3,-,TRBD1,TGTGCCATCACTGGGACAGAGAAAAACACCATATATTTT,CAITGTEKNTIYF
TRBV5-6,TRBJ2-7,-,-,TGTGCCAGCAGCTTGCCACCCGCGAGAAGAACTTACGAGCAGTACTTC,CASSLPPARRTYEQYF
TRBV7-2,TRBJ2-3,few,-,TGTGCCAGCAGCTTAGCGGGAGGCACAGATACGCAGTATTTT,CASSLAGGTDTQYF
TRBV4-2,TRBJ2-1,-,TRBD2,TGTGCCAGCAGTCCACGGACTAGCGGAAACAATGAGCAGTTCTTC,CASSPRTSGNNEQFF
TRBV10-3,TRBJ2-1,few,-,TGTGCCATCAGTGATCCCCTATACAATGAGCAGTTCTTC,CAISDPLYNEQFF
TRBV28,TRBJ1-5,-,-,TGTGCCAGCAGTTCCTTCCGGGGCAATCAGCCCCAGCATTTT,CASSSFRGNQPQHF
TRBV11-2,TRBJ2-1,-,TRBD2,TGTGCCAGCAGCTTAGGGGGGACTAGTAGAGGGTATTCCAATGAGCAGTTCTTC,CASSLGGTSRGYSNEQFF
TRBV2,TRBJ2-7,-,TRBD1,TGTGCCAGCAGTGAGGGGGACAGGGTCATATACGAGCAGTACTTC,CASSEGDRVIYEQYF
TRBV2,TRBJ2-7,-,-,TGTGCCAGCTATGTAGGCGGAGCCTCCTACGAGCAGTACTTC,CASYVGGASYEQYF
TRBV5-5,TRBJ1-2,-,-,TGTGCCAGCAGCCCTAACAGGGGCTACACCTTC,CASSPNRGYTF
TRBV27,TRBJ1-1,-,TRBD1,TGTGCCAGCAGCTCTCGACAGGGGGCTCGGGGATCTTTCTTT,CASSSRQGARGSFF
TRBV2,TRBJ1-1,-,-,TGTGCCAGCAGCCTGGGACAGAACACTGAAGCTTTCTTT,CASSLGQNTEAFF
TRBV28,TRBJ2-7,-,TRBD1,TGTGCCAGCAGCTTTCCGGGACAGTACTACGAGCAGTACTTC,CASSFPGQYYEQYF
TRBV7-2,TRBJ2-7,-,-,TGTGCCAGCAGCTTAGGCGGTCCGGTGGGCGAGCAGTACTTC,CASSLGGPVGEQYF
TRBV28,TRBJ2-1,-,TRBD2,TGTGCCAGCCTTTGGACTAGCGTCCCCAATGAGCAGTTCTTC,CASLWTSVPNEQFF
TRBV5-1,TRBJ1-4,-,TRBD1,TGCGCCAGCAGCGAGGGACAGATAAATGAAAAACTGTTTTTT,CASSEGQINEKLFF
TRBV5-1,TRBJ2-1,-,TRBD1,TGCGCCAGCAGCTTCGGGACAGCCCATACCTACAATGAGCAGTTCTTC,CASSFGTAHTYNEQFF
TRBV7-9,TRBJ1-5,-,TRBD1,TGTTCCAGCAGCCCCGGGACAGACAATCAGCCCCAGCATTTT,CSSSPGTDNQPQHF
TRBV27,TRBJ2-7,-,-,TGTGCCAGCAGTGCCGGGGGAATCTCCTACGAGCAGTACTTC,CASSAGGISYEQYF
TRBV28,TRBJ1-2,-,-,TGTGCCAGCAGTGTGGGCCGTTTCTCTGGCTACACCTTC,CASSVGRFSGYTF
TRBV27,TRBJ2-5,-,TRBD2,TGTGCCAGCAGTTTAGGGCCTAGCGGGAGCAGAGAGACCCAGTACTTC,CASSLGPSGSRETQYF
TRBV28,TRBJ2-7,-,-,TGTGCCAGCAGTTTCACCTACGAGCAGTACTTC,CASSFTYEQYF
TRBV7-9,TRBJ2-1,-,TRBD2,TGTGCCAGCAGCTTAGCGCTAGCGGGAGCATACAATGAGCAGTTCTTC,CASSLALAGAYNEQFF
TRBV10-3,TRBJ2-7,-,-,TGTGCCATCAGCCACGTGAGCTCCTACGAGCAGTACTTC,CAISHVSSYEQYF
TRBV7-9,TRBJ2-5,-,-,TGTGCCAGCAGCTGGAGGGGGGGCCAAGAGACCCAGTACTTC,CASSWRGGQETQYF
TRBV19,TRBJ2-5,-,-,TGTGCCAGTAGTATCCAAGGACAGTCTCAACAAGAGACCCAGTACTTC,CASSIQGQSQQETQYF
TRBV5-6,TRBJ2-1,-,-,TGTGCCAGCAGCGGGGGGACGGTCAATGAGCAGTTCTTC,CASSGGTVNEQFF
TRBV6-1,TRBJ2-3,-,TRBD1,TGTGCCAGCAGTGTCGGACAGGGCAAGGTGGATGCGCAGTATTTT,CASSVGQGKVDAQYF
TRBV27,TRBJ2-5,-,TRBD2,TGTGCCAGCAGTCCCCAAGCGACTAGCGGGAGTGGAGAGACCCAGTACTTC,CASSPQATSGSGETQYF
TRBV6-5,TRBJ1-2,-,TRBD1,TGTGCCAGCACTGGGACAGGGTACGGCTACACCTTC,CASTGTGYGYTF
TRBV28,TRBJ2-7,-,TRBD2,TGTGCCAGCAGTTTCCTCGTTAGCGGGAGCTCCTACGAGCAGTACTTC,CASSFLVSGSSYEQYF
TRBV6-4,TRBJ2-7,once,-,TGTGCCAAAAGACGGGTCAGGCGAGGGTACGAGCAGTACTTC,CAKRRVRRGYEQYF
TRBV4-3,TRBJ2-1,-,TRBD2,TGCGCCAGCAGCCAAGAAGTAGCGGGAGGCCTTTACAATGAGCAGTTCTTC,CASSQEVAGGLYNEQFF
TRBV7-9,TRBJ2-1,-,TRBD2,TGTGCCAGCAGCTTACTGAGCGGGAGGGCCGACAATGAGCAGTTCTTC,CASSLLSGRADNEQFF
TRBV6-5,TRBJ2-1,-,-,TGTGCCAGCAGTTACTCGAAAGGGGGTGAGCAGTTCTTC,CASSYSKGGEQFF
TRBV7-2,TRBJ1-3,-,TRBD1,TGTGCCAGCAGCTTAACGACAGGGGGATCTGGAAACACCATATATTTT,CASSLTTGGSGNTIYF
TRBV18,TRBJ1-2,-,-,TGTGCCAGCTCACCATTCGAGGAAGGCTACACCTTC,CASSPFEEGYTF
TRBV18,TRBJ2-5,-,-,TGTGCCAGCTCTCACGACAGCTCCAAGGGGACCCAGTACTTC,CASSHDSSKGTQYF
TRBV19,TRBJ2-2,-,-,TGTGCCAGTAGTCCTCAGGGCACGAACACCGGGGAGCTGTTTTTT,CASSPQGTNTGELFF
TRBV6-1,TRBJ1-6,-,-,TGTGCCAGCAGTGAACTGCGGGCCAGGGGTTTGCTATCCTATAATTCACCCCTCCACTTT,CASSELRARGLLSYNSPLHF
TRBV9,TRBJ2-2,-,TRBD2,TGTGCCAGCAGCGTAGGGACTAGCGGGCATGGGGAGCTGTTTTTT,CASSVGTSGHGELFF